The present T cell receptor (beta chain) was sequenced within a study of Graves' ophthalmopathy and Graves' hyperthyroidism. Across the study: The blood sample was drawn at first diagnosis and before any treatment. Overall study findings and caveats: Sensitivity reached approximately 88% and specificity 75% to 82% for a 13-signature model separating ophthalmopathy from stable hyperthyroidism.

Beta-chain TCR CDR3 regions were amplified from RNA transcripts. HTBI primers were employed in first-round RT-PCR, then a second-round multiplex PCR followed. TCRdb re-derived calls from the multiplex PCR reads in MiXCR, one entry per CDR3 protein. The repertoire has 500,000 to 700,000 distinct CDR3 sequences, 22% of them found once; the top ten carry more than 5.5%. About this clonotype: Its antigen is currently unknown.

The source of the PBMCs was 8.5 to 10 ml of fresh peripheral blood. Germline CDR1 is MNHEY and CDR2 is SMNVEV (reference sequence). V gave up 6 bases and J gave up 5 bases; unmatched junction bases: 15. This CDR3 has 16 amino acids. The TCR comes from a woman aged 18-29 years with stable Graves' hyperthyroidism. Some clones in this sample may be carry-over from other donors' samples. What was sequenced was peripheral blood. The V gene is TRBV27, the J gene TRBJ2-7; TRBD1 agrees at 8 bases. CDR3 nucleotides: TGTGCCAGCAGATCGTCTCGCCGGACAGGGCGCAACGAGCAGTACTTC. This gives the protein CASRSSRRTGRNEQYF.